This T cell receptor beta chain appears in the sequencing data of a study of OX40 agonist ivuxolimab in advanced cancers. Study in general: One hepatocellular carcinoma and a couple of cutaneous melanoma patients partially responded. General study points: Compared with others, partial responders at 0.1-3.0 mg/kg displayed clonal expansion among the lowest. Among T cells, CD8+ cells averaged more expanded clones than CD4+ cells.

Sequenced by immunoSEQ multiplex PCR; TCRdb stores in-frame clones only, minus some. The sample shows around 65,000 clones, roughly nine tenths of them seen only once. This clone appeared once. The antigen is unknown. The CDR3 loop spans 14 amino acids. With 5 bases clipped from V and 5 bases from J, the junction kept 6 bases outside the gene matches. Germline CDR1 and CDR2: SGHVS and FNYEAQ. The chain has TRBV7-6 and TRBJ2-5; 9 bases match TRBD2. The input for sequencing was CD4+ or CD8+ T cells sorted from blood, taken in a trial of the OX40 agonist ivuxolimab. This TCR was sampled from an adult with an advanced solid tumor such as melanoma, head and neck, liver or kidney cancer. CDR3 bases: TGTGCCAGCAGCCTTAGCGGGGGATGGGAGACCCAGTACTTC. It encodes CASSLSGGWETQYF.